These T cell receptor beta chains were read from a single sample in a study of cytomegalovirus exposure and HLA in healthy donors. Produced via immunoSEQ multiplex PCR; TCRdb's table is partial and in-frame only. The sample holds more than 100,000 clones, around 65% seen once. Specimen: PBMCs. The receptor source for this set is a woman between 50 and 59 years old in good health and CMV-seronegative. CDR3s include the opening cysteine and the closing phenylalanine or tryptophan. The order of the fields is J gene, D gene, V gene, clone size, CDR3 DNA, CDR3 protein. A D gene is named only where the DNA matches it firmly. Clone size is stated in some rows and not others, as once, few, many or a class when expanded.

J gene: TRBJ2-7; D gene: TRBD1; V gene: TRBV27; clone size: few; CDR3 DNA: TGTGCCAGCAGTCAAAAAGGGACAGTTAAACGCTACGAGCAGTACTTC; CDR3 protein: CASSQKGTVKRYEQYF
J gene: TRBJ2-5; D gene: .; V gene: TRBV6-1; clone size: few; CDR3 DNA: TGTGCCAGCAGTGTTGAGGGATCCTCCCAAGAGACCCAGTACTTC; CDR3 protein: CASSVEGSSQETQYF
J gene: TRBJ2-1; D gene: .; V gene: TRBV5-1; clone size: few; CDR3 DNA: TGCGCCAGCAGCTTGCTTTCCGTCGGGGGAAGCTCCTACAATGAGCAGTTCTTC; CDR3 protein: CASSLLSVGGSSYNEQFF
J gene: TRBJ1-6; D gene: .; V gene: TRBV6-4; clone size: .; CDR3 DNA: TGTGCCAGCAATCAGCCACCCGGGACACCCGGCCTCACACCCCTCCACTTT; CDR3 protein: CASNQPPGTPGLTPLHF
J gene: TRBJ2-7; D gene: .; V gene: TRBV11-3; clone size: .; CDR3 DNA: TGTGCCAGCAGCTTACCAGGGCTTCCCTACGAGCAGTACTTC; CDR3 protein: CASSLPGLPYEQYF
J gene: TRBJ1-4; D gene: .; V gene: TRBV5-8; clone size: .; CDR3 DNA: TGTGCCAGCAGCTCCTTAAATGAAAAACTGTTTTTT; CDR3 protein: CASSSLNEKLFF
J gene: TRBJ2-7; D gene: .; V gene: TRBV7-2; clone size: .; CDR3 DNA: TGTGCCAGCAGCTTGACTCTCTCCTACGAGCAGTACTTC; CDR3 protein: CASSLTLSYEQYF
J gene: TRBJ2-3; D gene: TRBD2; V gene: TRBV28; clone size: .; CDR3 DNA: TGTGCCAGCAGTTCCGGACTAGCGGGAGGGGGTACGCAGTATTTT; CDR3 protein: CASSSGLAGGGTQYF
J gene: TRBJ1-2; D gene: .; V gene: TRBV5-1; clone size: .; CDR3 DNA: TGCGCCAGCAGCTTGTCTAGCACTAACTATGGCTACACCTTC; CDR3 protein: CASSLSSTNYGYTF
J gene: TRBJ1-1; D gene: .; V gene: TRBV5-1; clone size: .; CDR3 DNA: TGCGCCAGCAGCGGGAGACACCCGCAAGGTGAAGCTTTCTTT; CDR3 protein: CASSGRHPQGEAFF
J gene: TRBJ2-7; D gene: TRBD1; V gene: TRBV2; clone size: .; CDR3 DNA: TGTGCCAGCAGTACTCGGGACAGGGACTACGAGCAGTACTTC; CDR3 protein: CASSTRDRDYEQYF
J gene: TRBJ2-3; D gene: .; V gene: TRBV19; clone size: .; CDR3 DNA: TGTGCCAGTAGTATAGGGACTAGCACAGATACGCAGTATTTT; CDR3 protein: CASSIGTSTDTQYF
J gene: TRBJ2-3; D gene: .; V gene: TRBV29-1; clone size: .; CDR3 DNA: TGCAGCGTTGAACTCTACGGGGTGGGCACAGATACGCAGTATTTT; CDR3 protein: CSVELYGVGTDTQYF
J gene: TRBJ1-3; D gene: .; V gene: TRBV14; clone size: .; CDR3 DNA: TGTGCCAGCAGTCTCTCTGGAAACACCATATATTTT; CDR3 protein: CASSLSGNTIYF
J gene: TRBJ2-3; D gene: TRBD2; V gene: TRBV5-1; clone size: .; CDR3 DNA: TGCGCCAGCAGGGGATTAGCGGGAGAGGCAGATACGCAGTATTTT; CDR3 protein: CASRGLAGEADTQYF
J gene: TRBJ1-5; D gene: .; V gene: TRBV7-2; clone size: few; CDR3 DNA: TGTGCCAGCAGCTTTAGTAATGAGCAGCCCCAGCATTTT; CDR3 protein: CASSFSNEQPQHF
J gene: TRBJ1-5; D gene: TRBD1; V gene: TRBV2; clone size: .; CDR3 DNA: TGTGCCAGCGGGGACAGGGGGGTTTCTCAGCCCCAGCATTTT; CDR3 protein: CASGDRGVSQPQHF
J gene: TRBJ2-7; D gene: .; V gene: TRBV6-5; clone size: .; CDR3 DNA: TGTGCCAGCAGTTACGATCATCAGGGCTCCTACGAGCAGTACTTC; CDR3 protein: CASSYDHQGSYEQYF
J gene: TRBJ2-1; D gene: TRBD1; V gene: TRBV13; clone size: .; CDR3 DNA: TGTGCCAGCAGCTTGGGTGCCGGGACAGGGGCCCCCAATGAGCAGTTCTTC; CDR3 protein: CASSLGAGTGAPNEQFF
J gene: TRBJ2-1; D gene: TRBD2; V gene: TRBV19; clone size: .; CDR3 DNA: TGTGCCAGTAGTACCGCGGGAGGTCCCTACAATGAGCAGTTCTTC; CDR3 protein: CASSTAGGPYNEQFF
J gene: TRBJ1-3; D gene: TRBD1; V gene: TRBV9; clone size: .; CDR3 DNA: TGTGCCAGCAGCGCGACAGGGGTCCTCTCTGGAAACACCATATATTTT; CDR3 protein: CASSATGVLSGNTIYF
J gene: TRBJ1-6; D gene: .; V gene: TRBV14; clone size: .; CDR3 DNA: TGTGCCAGCAGCCCCGCGGGGGGTAATTCACCCCTCCACTTT; CDR3 protein: CASSPAGGNSPLHF
J gene: TRBJ1-4; D gene: .; V gene: TRBV4-2; clone size: few; CDR3 DNA: TGTGCCAGCAGCCAAACCCCAGACACCGCAACTAATGAAAAACTGTTTTTT; CDR3 protein: CASSQTPDTATNEKLFF
J gene: TRBJ2-1; D gene: .; V gene: TRBV4-3; clone size: .; CDR3 DNA: TGCGCCAGCAGCCAAGATCGTTCGGGAGATTATTACAATGAGCAGTTCTTC; CDR3 protein: CASSQDRSGDYYNEQFF
J gene: TRBJ2-7; D gene: .; V gene: TRBV9; clone size: .; CDR3 DNA: TGTGCCAGCAGCGTGGAGGGATCCTACGAGCAGTACTTC; CDR3 protein: CASSVEGSYEQYF
J gene: TRBJ1-1; D gene: .; V gene: TRBV10-3; clone size: once; CDR3 DNA: TGTGCCATCAGTGGGGTCGCAGGATATGAAGCTTTCTTT; CDR3 protein: CAISGVAGYEAFF
J gene: TRBJ1-5; D gene: .; V gene: TRBV7-9; clone size: few; CDR3 DNA: TGTGCCAGCAGCCTCGGGAGCTACAATCAGCCCCAGCATTTT; CDR3 protein: CASSLGSYNQPQHF